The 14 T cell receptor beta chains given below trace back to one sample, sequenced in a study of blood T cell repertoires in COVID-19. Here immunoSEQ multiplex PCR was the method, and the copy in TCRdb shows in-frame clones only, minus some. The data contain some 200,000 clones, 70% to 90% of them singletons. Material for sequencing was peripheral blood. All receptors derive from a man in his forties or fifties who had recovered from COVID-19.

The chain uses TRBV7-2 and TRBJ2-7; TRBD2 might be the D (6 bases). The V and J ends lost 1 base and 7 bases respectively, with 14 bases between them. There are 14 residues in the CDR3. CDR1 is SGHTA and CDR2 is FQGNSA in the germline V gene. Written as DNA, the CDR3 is TGTGCCAGCAGCTTAGTGCGGGGCCGGGGGGAGCAGTACTTC. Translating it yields CASSLVRGRGEQYF.

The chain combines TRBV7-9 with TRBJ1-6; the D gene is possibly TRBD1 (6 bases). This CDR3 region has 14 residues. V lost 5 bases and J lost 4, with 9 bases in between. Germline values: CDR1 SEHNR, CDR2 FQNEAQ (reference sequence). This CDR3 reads CASSLDSYNSPLHF. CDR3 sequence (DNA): TGTGCCAGCAGCCTGGACAGTTATAATTCACCCCTCCACTTT. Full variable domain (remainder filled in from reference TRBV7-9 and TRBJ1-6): DTGVSQNPRHKITKRGQNVTFRCDPISEHNRLYWYRQTLGQGPEFLTYFQNEAQLEKSRLLSDRFSAERPKGSFSTLEIQRTEQGDSAMYLCASSLDSYNSPLHFGNGTRLTVT.

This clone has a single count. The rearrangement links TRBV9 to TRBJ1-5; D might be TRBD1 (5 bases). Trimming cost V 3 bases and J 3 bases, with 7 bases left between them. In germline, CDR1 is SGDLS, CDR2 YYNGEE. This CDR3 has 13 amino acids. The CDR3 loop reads CASSAGLNQPQHF. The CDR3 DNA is TGTGCCAGCAGCGCGGGACTCAATCAGCCCCAGCATTTT.

Here the CDR3 reads CASSLGQTRFYANEQFF. CDR3 DNA: TGTGCCAGCAGCTTAGGACAGACGAGGTTTTACGCGAATGAGCAGTTCTTC. J is TRBJ2-1 and V is TRBV7-6, with D perhaps TRBD1 (5 bases). V was shortened by 1 base and J by 7 bases, with 20 bases between the two germline ends. The length of the CDR3 is 17 residues. The germline V gene encodes CDR1 SGHVS and CDR2 FNYEAQ.

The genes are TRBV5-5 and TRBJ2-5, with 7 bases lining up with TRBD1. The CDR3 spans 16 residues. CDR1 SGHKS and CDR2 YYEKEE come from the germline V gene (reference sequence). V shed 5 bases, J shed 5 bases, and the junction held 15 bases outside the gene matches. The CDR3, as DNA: TGTGCCAGCAGTTTTGGACAGGCAAAGCCAAAGGAGACCCAGTACTTC. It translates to CASSFGQAKPKETQYF.

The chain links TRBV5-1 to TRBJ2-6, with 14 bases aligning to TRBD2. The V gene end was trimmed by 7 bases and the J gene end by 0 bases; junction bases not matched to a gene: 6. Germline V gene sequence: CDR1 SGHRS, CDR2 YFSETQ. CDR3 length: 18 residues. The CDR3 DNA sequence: TGCGCCAGCTGGGGACTAGCGGGAGACTTCTCTGGGGCCAACGTCCTGACTTTC. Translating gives CASWGLAGDFSGANVLTF.

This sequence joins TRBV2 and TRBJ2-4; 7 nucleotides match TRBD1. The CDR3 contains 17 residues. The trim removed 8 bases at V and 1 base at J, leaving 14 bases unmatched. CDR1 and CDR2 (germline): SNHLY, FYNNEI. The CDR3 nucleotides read TGTGCCAGCTCAACCGGGACAGAGGCAGGGGCCAAAAACATTCAGTACTTC. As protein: CASSTGTEAGAKNIQYF. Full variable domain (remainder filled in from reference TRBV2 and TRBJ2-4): EPEVTQTPSHQVTQMGQEVILRCVPISNHLYFYWYRQILGQKVEFLVSFYNNEISEKSEIFDDQFSVERPDGSNFTLKIRSTKLEDSAMYFCASSTGTEAGAKNIQYFGAGTRLSVL.

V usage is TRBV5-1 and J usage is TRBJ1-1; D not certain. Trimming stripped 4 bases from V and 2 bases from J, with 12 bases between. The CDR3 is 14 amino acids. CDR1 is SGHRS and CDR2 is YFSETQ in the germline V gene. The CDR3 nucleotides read TGCGCCAGCAGCCCTACGGTCGTCAACACTGAAGCTTTCTTT. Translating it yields CASSPTVVNTEAFF.

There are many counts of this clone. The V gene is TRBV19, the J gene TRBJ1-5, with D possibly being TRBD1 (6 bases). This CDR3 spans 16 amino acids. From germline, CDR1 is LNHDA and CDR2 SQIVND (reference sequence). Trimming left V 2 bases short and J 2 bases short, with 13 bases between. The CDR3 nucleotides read TGTGCCAGTAGTATAACCCACAGGGTCGGCAATCAGCCCCAGCATTTT. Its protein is CASSITHRVGNQPQHF.

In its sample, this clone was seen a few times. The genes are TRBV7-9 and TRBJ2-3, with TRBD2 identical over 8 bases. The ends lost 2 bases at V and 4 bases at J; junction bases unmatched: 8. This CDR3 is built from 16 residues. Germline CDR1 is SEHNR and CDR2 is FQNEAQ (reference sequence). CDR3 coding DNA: TGTGCCAGCAGCTTACTGAGCGGGAGACCCGCAGATACGCAGTATTTT. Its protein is CASSLLSGRPADTQYF. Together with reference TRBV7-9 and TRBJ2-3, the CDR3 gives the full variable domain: DTGVSQNPRHKITKRGQNVTFRCDPISEHNRLYWYRQTLGQGPEFLTYFQNEAQLEKSRLLSDRFSAERPKGSFSTLEIQRTEQGDSAMYLCASSLLSGRPADTQYFGPGTRLTVL.

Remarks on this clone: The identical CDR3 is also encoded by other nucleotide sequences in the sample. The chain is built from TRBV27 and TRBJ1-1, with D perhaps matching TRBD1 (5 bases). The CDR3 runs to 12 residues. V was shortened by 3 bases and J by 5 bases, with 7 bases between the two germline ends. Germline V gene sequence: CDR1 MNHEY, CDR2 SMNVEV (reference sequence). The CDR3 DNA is TGTGCCAGCAGTTTCCGGGGGACTGAAGCTTTCTTT. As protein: CASSFRGTEAFF.

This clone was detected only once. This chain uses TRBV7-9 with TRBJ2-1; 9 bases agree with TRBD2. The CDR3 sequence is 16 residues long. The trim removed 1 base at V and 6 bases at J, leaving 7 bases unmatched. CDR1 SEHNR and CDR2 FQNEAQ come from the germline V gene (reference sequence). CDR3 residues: CASSLVGGRARNEQFF. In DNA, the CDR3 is TGTGCCAGCAGCTTAGTGGGCGGGAGGGCCCGCAATGAGCAGTTCTTC.

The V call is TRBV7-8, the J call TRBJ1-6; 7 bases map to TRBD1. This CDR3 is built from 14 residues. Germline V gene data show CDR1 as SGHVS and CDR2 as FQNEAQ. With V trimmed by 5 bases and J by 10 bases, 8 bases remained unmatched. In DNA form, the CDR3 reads TGTGCCAGCAGCCCAGACAGGGTAAAATCACCCCTCCACTTT. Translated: CASSPDRVKSPLHF.

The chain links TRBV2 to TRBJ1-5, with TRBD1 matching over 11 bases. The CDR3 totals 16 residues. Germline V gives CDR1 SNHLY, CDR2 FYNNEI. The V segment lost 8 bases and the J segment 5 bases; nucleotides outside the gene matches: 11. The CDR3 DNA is TGTGCCAGCGTAGGACAGGGGGCGTTGGGGGATCAGCCCCAGCATTTT. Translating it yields CASVGQGALGDQPQHF. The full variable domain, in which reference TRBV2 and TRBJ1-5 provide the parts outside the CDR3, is EPEVTQTPSHQVTQMGQEVILRCVPISNHLYFYWYRQILGQKVEFLVSFYNNEISEKSEIFDDQFSVERPDGSNFTLKIRSTKLEDSAMYFCASVGQGALGDQPQHFGDGTRLSIL.